Listed below are T cell receptor beta chains from one sample, sequenced in a study of PD-1 blockade in classical Hodgkin lymphoma. TCRdb's copy holds only in-frame clones and misses some; the assay was immunoSEQ multiplex PCR. The repertoire holds approximately 89,000 clones, more than 80% seen once, with 15% to 20% in the top ten. This sample comprised peripheral blood mononuclear cells (PBMCs), obtained before the fourth cycle of nivolumab. The receptors derive from a human donor with classical Hodgkin lymphoma. The CDR3 runs from the conserved cysteine through the conserved F or W. Fields, in order: J gene, D gene, clone size, V gene, CDR3 DNA, CDR3 protein. The D gene is left open where the match is weak. Only part of the rows carry a size: once, few, many, or a class if the clone is expanded.

j_call: TRBJ1-5; d_call: TRBD1; clone_size: .; v_call: TRBV30; cdr3_nt: TGTGCCCTAGGGCGGAGGGGGCTCAATCAGCCCCAGCATTTT; cdr3_aa: CALGRRGLNQPQHF
j_call: TRBJ2-1; d_call: .; clone_size: .; v_call: TRBV6-5; cdr3_nt: TGTGCCAGCAGTCTAGCTAGCTCCTACAATGAGCAGTTCTTC; cdr3_aa: CASSLASSYNEQFF
j_call: TRBJ1-1; d_call: TRBD1; clone_size: .; v_call: TRBV4-2; cdr3_nt: TGTGCCAGCAGCCAGGGGGGACAGGTGAACACTGAAGCTTTCTTT; cdr3_aa: CASSQGGQVNTEAFF
j_call: TRBJ2-1; d_call: .; clone_size: .; v_call: TRBV29-1; cdr3_nt: TGCAGCGTTGGGCGACCCGGGACGGGAAGTGGTAATGAGCAGTTCTTC; cdr3_aa: CSVGRPGTGSGNEQFF
j_call: TRBJ2-7; d_call: .; clone_size: .; v_call: TRBV10-3; cdr3_nt: TGTGCCACCAGCGGAGGGGCGACTGCCGAGCAGTACTTC; cdr3_aa: CATSGGATAEQYF
j_call: TRBJ1-5; d_call: .; clone_size: .; v_call: TRBV6-1; cdr3_nt: TGTGCCAGCAGTGGCCGTGAGGGACGGGGAAATCAGCCCCAGCATTTT; cdr3_aa: CASSGREGRGNQPQHF
j_call: TRBJ1-1; d_call: TRBD1; clone_size: .; v_call: TRBV6-6; cdr3_nt: TGTGCCAGCAGTCGAGGACAGGCGGGGAACACTGAAGCTTTCTTT; cdr3_aa: CASSRGQAGNTEAFF
j_call: TRBJ2-7; d_call: TRBD1; clone_size: .; v_call: TRBV27; cdr3_nt: TGTGCCAGCAGTTTAGAGGGGACAGGGGGCCCCTACGAGCAGTACTTC; cdr3_aa: CASSLEGTGGPYEQYF
j_call: TRBJ2-7; d_call: .; clone_size: .; v_call: TRBV5-1; cdr3_nt: TGCGCCAGCAGCCCAACACAGGGTTCCTACGAGCAGTACTTC; cdr3_aa: CASSPTQGSYEQYF
j_call: TRBJ1-4; d_call: .; clone_size: .; v_call: TRBV19; cdr3_nt: TGTGCCAGTATCCAGCCAGGGGCAAATGAAAAACTGTTTTTT; cdr3_aa: CASIQPGANEKLFF
j_call: TRBJ2-7; d_call: .; clone_size: .; v_call: TRBV10-1; cdr3_nt: TGCGCCAGCAGTGAGACCAGTTCCTACGAGCAGTACTTC; cdr3_aa: CASSETSSYEQYF
j_call: TRBJ2-5; d_call: .; clone_size: few; v_call: TRBV11-3; cdr3_nt: TGTGCCAGCAGCTTAGGAGGCCAGGCCCCAGAAACCCAGTACTTC; cdr3_aa: CASSLGGQAPETQYF
j_call: TRBJ2-7; d_call: TRBD1; clone_size: .; v_call: TRBV7-8; cdr3_nt: TGTGCCAGCAGCTCCCGGGGACAGGGGGCGGTGCAGTACTTC; cdr3_aa: CASSSRGQGAVQYF
j_call: TRBJ2-1; d_call: .; clone_size: .; v_call: TRBV5-4; cdr3_nt: TGTGCCAGCAGCTTGGCCGCGTCCTACAATGAGCAGTTCTTC; cdr3_aa: CASSLAASYNEQFF
j_call: TRBJ1-1; d_call: .; clone_size: .; v_call: TRBV7-2; cdr3_nt: TGTGCCAGCAGCTTAGCGCGCGGTGAAGCTTTCTTT; cdr3_aa: CASSLARGEAFF
j_call: TRBJ2-1; d_call: TRBD1; clone_size: .; v_call: TRBV29-1; cdr3_nt: TGCAGCGTTGACAGGGGGTCCTACAATGAGCAGTTCTTC; cdr3_aa: CSVDRGSYNEQFF
j_call: TRBJ2-3; d_call: .; clone_size: .; v_call: TRBV6-1; cdr3_nt: TGTGCCAGCAGTGTAGGTCCTAGCACAGATACGCAGTATTTT; cdr3_aa: CASSVGPSTDTQYF
j_call: TRBJ2-2; d_call: .; clone_size: .; v_call: TRBV7-2; cdr3_nt: TGTGCCAGCAGCTTCGCGAACACCGGGGAGCTGTTTTTT; cdr3_aa: CASSFANTGELFF
j_call: TRBJ1-2; d_call: .; clone_size: few; v_call: TRBV7-2; cdr3_nt: TGTGCCAGCAGCTACCTTTCGGACGGAGCTTCCTTC; cdr3_aa: CASSYLSDGASF
j_call: TRBJ2-2; d_call: .; clone_size: .; v_call: TRBV18; cdr3_nt: TGTGCCAGCTCACCACTCGGGGAGCTGTTTTTT; cdr3_aa: CASSPLGELFF
j_call: TRBJ2-4; d_call: .; clone_size: .; v_call: TRBV2; cdr3_nt: TGTGCCAGCAGTGGTGGGGTTGCCAAAAACATTCAGTACTTC; cdr3_aa: CASSGGVAKNIQYF
j_call: TRBJ2-7; d_call: .; clone_size: .; v_call: TRBV7-2; cdr3_nt: TGTGCCAGCGGGCCGAAGGGGGGCTCCTACGAGCAGTACTTC; cdr3_aa: CASGPKGGSYEQYF
j_call: TRBJ2-3; d_call: TRBD2; clone_size: once; v_call: TRBV19; cdr3_nt: TGTGCCAGTAGTATTATGAACGCGGGAGCGACAGATACGCAGTATTTT; cdr3_aa: CASSIMNAGATDTQYF
j_call: TRBJ2-7; d_call: TRBD1; clone_size: .; v_call: TRBV5-1; cdr3_nt: TGCGCCAGCAGCCGCATACTACAGGGGACCTACGAGCAGTACTTC; cdr3_aa: CASSRILQGTYEQYF
j_call: TRBJ2-1; d_call: TRBD2; clone_size: once; v_call: TRBV30; cdr3_nt: TGTGCCTGGCGGGGACTAGCGGGGTACAATGAGCAGTTCTTC; cdr3_aa: CAWRGLAGYNEQFF
j_call: TRBJ2-7; d_call: .; clone_size: .; v_call: TRBV7-2; cdr3_nt: TGTGCCAGCAGCTTAATGGCTGGGTTTGACTACGGCGAGCAGTACTTC; cdr3_aa: CASSLMAGFDYGEQYF